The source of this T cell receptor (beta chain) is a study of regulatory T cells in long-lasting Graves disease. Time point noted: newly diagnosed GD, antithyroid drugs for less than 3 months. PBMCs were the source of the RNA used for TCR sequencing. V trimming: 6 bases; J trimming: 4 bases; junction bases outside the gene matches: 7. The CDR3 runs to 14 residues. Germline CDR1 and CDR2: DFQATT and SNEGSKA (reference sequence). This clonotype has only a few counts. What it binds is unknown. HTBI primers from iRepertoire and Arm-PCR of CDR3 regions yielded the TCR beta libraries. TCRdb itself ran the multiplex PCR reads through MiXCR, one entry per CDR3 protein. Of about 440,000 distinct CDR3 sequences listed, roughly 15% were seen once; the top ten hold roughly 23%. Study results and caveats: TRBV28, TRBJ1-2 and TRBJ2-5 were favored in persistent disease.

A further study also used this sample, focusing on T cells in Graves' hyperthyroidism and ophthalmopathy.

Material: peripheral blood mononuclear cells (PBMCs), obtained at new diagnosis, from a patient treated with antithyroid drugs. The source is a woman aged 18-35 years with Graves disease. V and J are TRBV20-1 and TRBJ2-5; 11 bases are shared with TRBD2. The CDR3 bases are TGCAGTGCCTCAACGGGACTAGCGGCAGAGACCCAGTACTTC. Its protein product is CSASTGLAAETQYF.